At least ten counts were recorded for the clone carrying this TCR beta chain. Deletions cut 5 bases from V and 7 bases from J, with 14 bases between. This CDR3 comprises 13 residues. Germline V gives CDR1 SSHAT, CDR2 FNYEAQ (reference sequence). This sample was included in a study of T cells in Graves' hyperthyroidism and ophthalmopathy. Regions amplified from RNA transcripts were the TCR beta CDR3 regions. When the TCR CDR3 underwent first-round RT-PCR, the HTBI primer set was used. TCRdb processed the multiplex PCR reads anew with MiXCR; each CDR3 protein has one entry. The sample gives 300,000 to 500,000 distinct CDR3 sequences, about 15% of which show up once; about 30% is in the top ten.

The V call is TRBV7-7, the J call TRBJ2-5, with no clear D. The source material was blood. The sequence was collected from a woman younger than 45 with Graves' hyperthyroidism. The CDR3 DNA sequence: TGTGCCAGCAGCCCCCTCCCTGGTGGGACCCAGTACTTC. Protein sequence: CASSPLPGGTQYF.